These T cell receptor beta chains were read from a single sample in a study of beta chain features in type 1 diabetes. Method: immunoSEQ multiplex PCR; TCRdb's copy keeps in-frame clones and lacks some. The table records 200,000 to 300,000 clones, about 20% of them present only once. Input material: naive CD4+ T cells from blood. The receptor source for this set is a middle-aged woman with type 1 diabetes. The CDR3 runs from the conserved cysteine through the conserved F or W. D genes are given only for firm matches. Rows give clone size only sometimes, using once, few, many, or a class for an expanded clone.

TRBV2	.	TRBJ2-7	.	TGTGCCAGCAGTGAGATGGCCCCGAGGGACTACGAGCAGTACTTC	CASSEMAPRDYEQYF
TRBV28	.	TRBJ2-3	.	TGTGCCAGCAGTCTCCTCCGTCCGGTAGATACGCAGTATTTT	CASSLLRPVDTQYF
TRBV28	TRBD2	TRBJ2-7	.	TGTGCCAGCAGTTCAGCCGCGGGAGGTTCCTACGAGCAGTACTTC	CASSSAAGGSYEQYF
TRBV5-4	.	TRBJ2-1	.	TGTGCCAGCACTCGGCAGGGCTCCTACAATGAGCAGTTCTTC	CASTRQGSYNEQFF
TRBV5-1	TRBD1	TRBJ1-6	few	TGCGCCAGCAGCTGGGACAGGGGCAACAATTCACCCCTCCACTTT	CASSWDRGNNSPLHF
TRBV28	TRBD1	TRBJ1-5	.	TGTGCCAGCAGCCAGAGAACAGGGGGCAATCAGCCCCAGCATTTT	CASSQRTGGNQPQHF
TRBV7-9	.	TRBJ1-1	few	TGTGCCAGCAGCGCCTCGGGGGTCCGGACTGAAGCTTTCTTT	CASSASGVRTEAFF
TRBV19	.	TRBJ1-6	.	TGTGCCAGTAGTATCCGGGGTAATTCACCCCTCCACTTT	CASSIRGNSPLHF
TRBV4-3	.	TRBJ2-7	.	TGCGCCAGCAGCCATAAATCCGGGACATTACACTACGAGCAGTACTTC	CASSHKSGTLHYEQYF
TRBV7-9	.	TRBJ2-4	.	TGTGCCAGCAGCCTAGACCTCGAGGGCATTCAGTACTTC	CASSLDLEGIQYF
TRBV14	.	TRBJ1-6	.	TGTGCCAGCAGCCAAGGCGGCCGCGAAACACCCCTCCACTTT	CASSQGGRETPLHF
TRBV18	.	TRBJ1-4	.	TGTGCCAGCTCACCTAGGGAGGATGAAAAACTGTTTTTT	CASSPREDEKLFF
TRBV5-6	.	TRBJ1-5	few	TGTGCCAGCAGCCTCCGGCCCAGGGAGGTCCAGCATTTT	CASSLRPREVQHF
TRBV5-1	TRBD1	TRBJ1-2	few	TGCGCCAGCAGCTTTGGGGACAGGGAAGCCTATGGCTACACCTTC	CASSFGDREAYGYTF
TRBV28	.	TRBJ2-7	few	TGTGCCAGCAGGTTAGGCCTAGCCGAGCAGTACTTC	CASRLGLAEQYF
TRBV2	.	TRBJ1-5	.	TGTGCCAGCAGGTCAGGGGAGCCCCAGCATTTT	CASRSGEPQHF